Given below is one TCR beta chain in context. The antigen remains undetermined. The CDR3 sequence is 13 residues long. Per germline, CDR1 SGDLS and CDR2 YYNGEE. Preparation of TRB cDNA libraries relied on 5' RACE carrying UMI labels. TCRdb re-analyzed the 5' RACE reads; it lists each CDR3 protein once, without DNA. The sample holds approximately 89,000 distinct CDR3 sequences. This specimen comes from a study of CXCR3-negative and CXCR3-positive naive CD8 T cells. Study-wide background: Summed over all libraries, TRB reads came to about 130 million, with about 1.5 +/- 0.3 million per library.

Study observations and caveats: For naive cells, CXCR3-negative and CXCR3-positive subsets had similar TRBV-TRBJ usage; for memory cells, usage differed. Against CXCR3-negative naive cells, CXCR3-positive naive cells showed more hydrophobic TRB CDR3s.

The chain combines TRBV9 with TRBJ2-5; TCRdb's D call, TRBD2, is unchecked because there is no DNA. The TCR comes from a human donor in good health. Some clones in this sample may be carry-over from other donors' samples. The sequencing sample was made of naive CXCR3+ CD8+ T cells from blood. The sample's subset: CD45RO-CCR7+CD27+CD95- naive CD8+ T cells expressing CXCR3 (TNR3+). The chain's CDR3 is CASSVGDFETQYF.